Below, 7 T cell receptor beta chains from the same sample are listed, as sequenced in a study of CD8 T cells in ankylosing spondylitis. TCRdb itself ran the 5' RACE reads through MiXCR, one entry per CDR3 protein. Here the sample spans hundreds of thousands of distinct CDR3 sequences, about 20% being singletons. What was sequenced was blood, either unsorted or a sorted T cell fraction (not recorded which). Receptors originate from a male donor with ankylosing spondylitis or in good health (not recorded which).

The CDR3 spells CAISDQGADYGYTF. The CDR3 nucleotides read TGTGCCATCAGTGACCAGGGGGCGGACTATGGCTACACCTTC. The chain employs TRBV10-3 and TRBJ1-2; TRBD1 matches at 8 bases. This CDR3 is 14 amino acids long. V was clipped by 3 bases and J by 3 bases; unmatched bases: 3. Germline V CDR1 and CDR2: ENHRY, SYGVKD.

The V and J genes are TRBV12-3 or TRBV12-4 and TRBJ2-1; D call uncertain. The CDR3 sequence is 15 residues long. V dropped 7 bases and J dropped 1 base, with 14 bases sitting between them. This CDR3 is CASTQLGRSYNEQFF. The CDR3 DNA follows: TGTGCCAGCACCCAACTCGGAAGGTCCTACAATGAGCAGTTCTTC.

The table lists this clonotype with a few counts. V and J are TRBV24-1 and TRBJ1-2; tentatively, D is TRBD1 (5 bases). Germline V gene lookup returns CDR1 KGHDR and CDR2 SFDVKD. This CDR3 spans 13 amino acids. Trimming left V 4 bases short and J 5 bases short, with 10 bases between. The CDR3 is CATSEHGTYGYTF. CDR3 in DNA: TGTGCCACCAGTGAACATGGGACTTATGGCTACACCTTC.

The chain joins TRBV27 to TRBJ1-4; 8 bases are a match to TRBD1. Germline V gives CDR1 MNHEY, CDR2 SMNVEV (reference sequence). With 4 bases clipped from V and 2 bases from J, the junction kept 12 bases outside the gene matches. The CDR3 covers 18 residues. CDR3 in amino acids: CASSSRQGPLRTNEKLFF. DNA for the CDR3: TGTGCCAGCAGTTCCCGACAGGGGCCCTTGAGGACTAATGAAAAACTGTTTTTT.

The chain uses TRBV19 and TRBJ2-6; the D call may be TRBD1 or TRBD2 (6 bases each). The germline V and J ends were trimmed by 7 bases and 2 bases, with 9 bases remaining between them. Per germline, CDR1 LNHDA and CDR2 SQIVND (reference sequence). The length of the CDR3 is 14 residues. The CDR3 DNA is TGTGCCAGTAAGGGGGGCACTGGGGCCAACGTCCTGACTTTC. Its translation: CASKGGTGANVLTF.

The chain joins TRBV27 to TRBJ1-1, with 7 nucleotides matching TRBD1. The CDR3 consists of 14 residues. The V gene's germline CDR1 is MNHEY and CDR2 SMNVEV (reference sequence). Losses at the gene ends were 6 bases for V and 1 base for J; bases not matched to a gene: 5. CDR3 coding DNA: TGTGCCAGCAGGATGACAGGGAGGAACACTGAAGCTTTCTTT. Protein product: CASRMTGRNTEAFF.

This clonotype was observed a handful of times. This chain links TRBV5-1 with TRBJ1-4, with 10 bases identical to TRBD1. Germline-derived CDR1 and CDR2 are SGHRS and YFSETQ. Trimming removed 4 bases from V and 0 bases from J; junction bases left unmatched: 9. There are 18 residues in the CDR3. The CDR3 is CASSPRDRGAATNEKLFF. For the CDR3, the DNA is TGCGCCAGCAGCCCCCGGGACAGGGGAGCAGCAACTAATGAAAAACTGTTTTTT.